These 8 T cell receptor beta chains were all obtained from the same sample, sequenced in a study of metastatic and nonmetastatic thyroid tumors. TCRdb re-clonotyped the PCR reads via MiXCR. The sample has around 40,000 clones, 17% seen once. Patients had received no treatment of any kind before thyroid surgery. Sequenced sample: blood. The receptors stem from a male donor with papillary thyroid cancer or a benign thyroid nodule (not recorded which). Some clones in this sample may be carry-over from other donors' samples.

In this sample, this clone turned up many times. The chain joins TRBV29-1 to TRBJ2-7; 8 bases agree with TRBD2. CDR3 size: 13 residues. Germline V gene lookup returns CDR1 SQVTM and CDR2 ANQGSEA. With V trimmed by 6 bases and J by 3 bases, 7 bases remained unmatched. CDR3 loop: CSVEERESYEQYF. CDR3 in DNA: TGCAGCGTGGAGGAGCGGGAGAGCTACGAGCAGTACTTC.

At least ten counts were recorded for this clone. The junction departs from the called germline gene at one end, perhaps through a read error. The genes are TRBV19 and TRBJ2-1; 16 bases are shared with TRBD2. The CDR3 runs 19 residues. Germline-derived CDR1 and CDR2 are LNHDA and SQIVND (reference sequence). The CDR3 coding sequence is TGTGCCAGTAGTCCGGGACTAGCGGGAGGGCGACTACCCTACAATGAGCGGTTCTTC. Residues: CASSPGLAGGRLPYNERFF.

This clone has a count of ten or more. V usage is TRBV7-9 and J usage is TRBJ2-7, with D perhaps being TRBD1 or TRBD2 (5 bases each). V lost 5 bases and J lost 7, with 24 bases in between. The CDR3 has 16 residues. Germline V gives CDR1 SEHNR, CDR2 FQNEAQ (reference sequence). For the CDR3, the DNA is TGTGCCAGCAGCACACTCGGGGCCCGAGCGGTAGAGGAGCAGTACTTC. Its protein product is CASSTLGARAVEEQYF.

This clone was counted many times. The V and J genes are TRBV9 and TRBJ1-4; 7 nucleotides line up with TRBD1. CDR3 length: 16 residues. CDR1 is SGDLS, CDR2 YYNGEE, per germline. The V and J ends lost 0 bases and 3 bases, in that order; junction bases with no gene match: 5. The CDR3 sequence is CASSVGLQGSNEKLFF. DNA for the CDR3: TGTGCCAGCAGCGTAGGACTACAGGGGTCTAATGAAAAACTGTTTTTT.

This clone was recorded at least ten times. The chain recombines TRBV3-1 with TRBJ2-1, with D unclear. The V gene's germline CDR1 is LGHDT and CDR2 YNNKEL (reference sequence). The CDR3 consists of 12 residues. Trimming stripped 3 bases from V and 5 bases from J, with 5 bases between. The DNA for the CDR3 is TGTGCCAGCAGCCATCAGCACAATGAGCAGTTCTTC. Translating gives CASSHQHNEQFF.

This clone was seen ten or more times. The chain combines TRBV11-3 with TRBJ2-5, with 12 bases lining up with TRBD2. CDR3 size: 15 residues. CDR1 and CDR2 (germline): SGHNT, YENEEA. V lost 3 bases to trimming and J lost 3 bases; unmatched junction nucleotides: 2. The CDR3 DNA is TGTGCCAGCAGCTTTAGGACTAGCGGGAAAGAGACCCAGTACTTC. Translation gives CASSFRTSGKETQYF.

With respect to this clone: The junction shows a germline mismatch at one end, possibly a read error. CDR3 residues: CSSSLRPGQGWRNTIYF. CDR3 nucleotides: TGTTCCAGCAGTTTACGACCCGGACAGGGGTGGAGAAACACCATATATTTT. J is TRBJ1-3 and V is TRBV28, with TRBD1 identical over 9 bases. CDR1 MDHEN and CDR2 SYDVKM come from the germline V gene. The CDR3 has 17 amino acids.

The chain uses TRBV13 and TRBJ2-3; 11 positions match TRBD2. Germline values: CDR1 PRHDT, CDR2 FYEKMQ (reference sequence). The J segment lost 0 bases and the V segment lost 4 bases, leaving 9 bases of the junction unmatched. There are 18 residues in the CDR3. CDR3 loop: CASSSSSGGPESTDTQYF. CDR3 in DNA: TGTGCCAGCAGCTCTTCTAGCGGGGGGCCGGAAAGCACAGATACGCAGTATTTT.